A selection of T cell receptor beta chains follows, all from one sample in a study of blood T cell repertoires in COVID-19. TCRdb's table, derived via immunoSEQ multiplex PCR, lists solely in-frame clones and lacks some. The sample lists approximately 75,000 clones; roughly four fifths were seen once. Source material: peripheral blood. Receptor source: a woman older than 75 with acute or convalescent COVID-19. The CDR3 runs from the conserved cysteine through the conserved F or W. Fields, in order: V gene, clone size, J gene, D gene, CDR3 protein, CDR3 DNA. D genes are given only for firm matches. Clone size is shown for a subset of rows, as once, few, many or a class of expanded clone.

>TRBV3-1/TRBV3-2|once|TRBJ2-1|TRBD2
CATSASGGITNEQFF
TGTGCCACAAGCGCTAGCGGGGGAATTACAAATGAGCAGTTCTTC
>TRBV5-8|.|TRBJ2-1|TRBD1
CASSFRTGGTNEQFF
TGTGCCAGCAGCTTCAGGACAGGGGGCACGAATGAGCAGTTCTTC
>TRBV7-3|.|TRBJ2-6|.
CASSASPVGGSGANVLTF
TGTGCCAGCAGCGCCTCCCCAGTCGGGGGATCTGGGGCCAACGTCCTGACTTTC
>TRBV3-1/TRBV3-2|.|TRBJ1-2|.
CASSQDLRLGRPNYGYTF
TGTGCCAGCAGCCAAGATTTAAGGCTCGGGAGGCCTAACTATGGCTACACCTTC
>TRBV7-9|.|TRBJ2-5|.
CASSPPGAGGETQYF
TGTGCCAGCAGTCCCCCGGGGGCAGGGGGAGAGACCCAGTACTTC
>TRBV15|.|TRBJ2-7|.
CATSRDLSYEQYF
TGTGCCACCAGCAGAGATCTTAGTTACGAGCAGTACTTC
>TRBV19|.|TRBJ1-2|.
CASSRMRGADYGYTF
TGTGCCAGTAGTCGAATGCGGGGGGCAGACTATGGCTACACCTTC
>TRBV9|.|TRBJ1-2|TRBD1
CASSARTGSNYGYTF
TGTGCCAGCAGCGCTAGGACAGGGAGTAACTATGGCTACACCTTC
>TRBV27|.|TRBJ2-4|TRBD2
CASSSGTRIPYDKNIQYF
TGTGCCAGCAGTTCTGGGACTAGGATCCCCTATGACAAAAACATTCAGTACTTC
>TRBV3-1/TRBV3-2|.|TRBJ2-3|.
CASSQFIGVTDTQYF
TGTGCCAGCAGCCAATTTATAGGAGTAACAGATACGCAGTATTTT
>TRBV24-1|.|TRBJ2-2|TRBD1
CATSDSGTGSGGELFF
TGTGCCACCAGTGATTCCGGGACAGGGTCTGGCGGGGAGCTGTTTTTT
>TRBV27|.|TRBJ2-7|.
CASRAPVGAYEQYF
TGTGCCAGCAGGGCCCCGGTGGGAGCCTACGAGCAGTACTTC
>TRBV9|.|TRBJ1-4|.
CASSSAQENEKLFF
TGTGCCAGCAGCTCCGCACAGGAGAATGAAAAACTGTTTTTT
>TRBV7-9|few|TRBJ1-4|.
CASSLMSRANEKLFF
TGTGCCAGCAGCTTAATGTCCAGGGCGAATGAAAAACTGTTTTTT
>TRBV10-3|.|TRBJ2-1|TRBD2
CAISESPLAGGDEQFF
TGTGCCATCAGTGAGTCGCCACTAGCGGGGGGAGACGAGCAGTTCTTC
>TRBV2|few|TRBJ2-3|TRBD2
CASTRRGLAGGSGTDTQYF
TGTGCCAGCACCCGGAGAGGGCTAGCGGGGGGGTCGGGCACAGATACGCAGTATTTT
>TRBV19|.|TRBJ2-3|.
CASTTRSTDTQYF
TGTGCCAGTACAACACGTAGCACAGATACGCAGTATTTT
>TRBV20-1|.|TRBJ2-5|TRBD2
CSASLAGGQQETQYF
TGCAGTGCTAGTCTAGCGGGGGGGCAACAAGAGACCCAGTACTTC
>TRBV5-4|.|TRBJ2-5|.
CASSLRWSGQETQYF
TGTGCCAGCAGCTTGAGGTGGAGTGGTCAAGAGACCCAGTACTTC
>TRBV19|.|TRBJ2-3|.
CASRSGVTSTDTQYF
TGTGCCAGTAGGTCAGGGGTTACTAGCACAGATACGCAGTATTTT
>TRBV5-1|few|TRBJ2-1|.
CASSLVGGDNNEQFF
TGCGCCAGCAGCTTGGTAGGGGGAGATAACAATGAGCAGTTCTTC
>TRBV7-8|once|TRBJ2-1|.
CASSSRRGGFNEQFF
TGTGCCAGCAGCTCTCGAAGGGGGGGATTCAATGAGCAGTTCTTC
>TRBV5-1|.|TRBJ2-2|TRBD1
CASSRTGTGGLTGELFF
TGCGCCAGCAGCCGCACCGGGACAGGTGGACTCACCGGGGAGCTGTTTTTT
>TRBV6-5|once|TRBJ2-2|.
CASRYQSANTGELFF
TGTGCCAGCAGGTACCAAAGCGCGAACACCGGGGAGCTGTTTTTT
>TRBV7-6|.|TRBJ2-2|.
CASRATAGNTGELFF
TGTGCCAGCAGGGCCACGGCGGGTAACACCGGGGAGCTGTTTTTT
>TRBV7-6|.|TRBJ1-6|TRBD1
CASSLGSTGVNSPLHF
TGTGCCAGCAGCTTAGGCTCCACAGGGGTTAATTCACCCCTCCACTTT
>TRBV12-3/TRBV12-4|.|TRBJ1-1|.
CASSETEAFF
TGTGCCAGCAGTGAGACTGAAGCTTTCTTT
>TRBV23-1|.|TRBJ2-7|TRBD2
CASSQYWTSGGPTCPYEQYF
TGCGCCAGCAGTCAATACTGGACTAGCGGGGGACCCACCTGCCCCTACGAGCAGTACTTC